This T cell receptor (beta chain) appears in the sequencing data of a study of shared clonotypes between healthy human individuals. Findings and caveats of the study: A small donor pool kept down the genetic and exposure-history diversity that was represented.

CD45RO-negative, CCR7-positively selected cells formed the naive CD8 fraction, excluding terminally differentiated effector memory CD45RA+ cells. Sequencing was performed with immunoSEQ multiplex PCR; in TCRdb, only in-frame clones are kept and a portion is missing. The sample holds roughly 600,000 clones, 95% to 98% seen once. With respect to this clone: The antigen remains undetermined.

The V and J ends lost 3 bases and 12 bases respectively, with 6 bases between them. This CDR3 has 10 amino acids. Looked up from germline, CDR1 is SEHNR and CDR2 is FQNEAQ (reference sequence). Sequenced input: naive CD8+ T cells sorted from blood. The sequence was collected from a man in his thirties or forties in good health. The chain links TRBV7-9 to TRBJ2-1; D unclear. CDR3 DNA: TGTGCCAGCAGCTTGGAGCGGCAGTTCTTC. Translating gives CASSLERQFF.